What follows describes a single T cell receptor beta chain. Its antigen is unknown. This sample is part of a study of blood T cells in healthy people across ages. General study results and limits: Those diversity estimates obtained from one million T cells were thought to be underestimates.

The use of a sample-barcoded 5' primer and a J-beta primer mix characterized a second PCR of about 7 to 12 cycles. TCRdb ran MiXCR on the 5' RACE reads and lists one entry per CDR3 protein. The repertoire holds roughly 1,700,000 distinct CDR3 sequences, roughly 27% seen once, with more than 6% in the top ten. The germline V gene has CDR1 LGHNT and CDR2 FRNRAP. Trimming took 0 bases from V and 0 from J, leaving 18 bases between them. The CDR3 contains 19 residues. They isolated at least 6.5 million PBMCs from each sample. Sequencing was done on a sample of blood. The TCR sequence derives from a woman in her 30s in good health. The rearrangement links TRBV12-5 to TRBJ2-4, with D possibly TRBD2 on 5 matching bases. CDR3 amino acids: CASGLVRVGETLAKNIQYF. CDR3 DNA: TGTGCTAGTGGTTTGGTACGGGTCGGGGAGACGTTAGCCAAAAACATTCAGTACTTC.